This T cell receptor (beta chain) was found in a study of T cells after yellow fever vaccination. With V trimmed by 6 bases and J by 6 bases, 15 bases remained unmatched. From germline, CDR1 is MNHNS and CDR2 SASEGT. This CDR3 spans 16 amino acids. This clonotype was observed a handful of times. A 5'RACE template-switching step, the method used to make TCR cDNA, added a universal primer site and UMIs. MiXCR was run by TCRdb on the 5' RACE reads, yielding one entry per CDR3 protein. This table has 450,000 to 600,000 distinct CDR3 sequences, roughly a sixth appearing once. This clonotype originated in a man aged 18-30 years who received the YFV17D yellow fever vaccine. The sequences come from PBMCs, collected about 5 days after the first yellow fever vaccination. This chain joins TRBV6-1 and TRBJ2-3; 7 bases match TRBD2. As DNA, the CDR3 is TGTGCCAGCAGCTTTCCATTGAGCGGGGTCCACGATACGCAGTATTTT. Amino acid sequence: CASSFPLSGVHDTQYF.